This T cell receptor (beta chain) was profiled in a study of T cell responses to AZD1222 COVID-19 vaccine. Regarding the study as a whole: Donors skewed white British and female; clonal diversity was possibly underestimated. At baseline, seropositivity was found in only 5 to 7 AZD1222 recipients. Without day 14 samples, only post-peak T cell repertoires were studied.

Both about-4-week and about-12-week second-dose recipients were combined. V lost 4 bases and J lost 3, with 7 bases in between. The CDR3 has 12 amino acids. Per the germline V gene, CDR1 is LNHDA and CDR2 is SQIVND (reference sequence). This clone has only one observation. The antigen remains undetermined. Produced via immunoSEQ multiplex PCR; TCRdb's table is partial and in-frame only. Among just over 90,000 clones listed, around 87% were seen once. The J gene is TRBJ2-7, the V gene TRBV19; D might be TRBD1 (5 bases). The sequence came from an adult who received the AZD1222 COVID-19 vaccine. The material sequenced was peripheral blood, taken 28 days after the second AZD1222 dose. The CDR3 protein is CASSRDSYEQYF. The CDR3 DNA reads TGTGCCAGTAGTAGAGACAGCTACGAGCAGTACTTC.